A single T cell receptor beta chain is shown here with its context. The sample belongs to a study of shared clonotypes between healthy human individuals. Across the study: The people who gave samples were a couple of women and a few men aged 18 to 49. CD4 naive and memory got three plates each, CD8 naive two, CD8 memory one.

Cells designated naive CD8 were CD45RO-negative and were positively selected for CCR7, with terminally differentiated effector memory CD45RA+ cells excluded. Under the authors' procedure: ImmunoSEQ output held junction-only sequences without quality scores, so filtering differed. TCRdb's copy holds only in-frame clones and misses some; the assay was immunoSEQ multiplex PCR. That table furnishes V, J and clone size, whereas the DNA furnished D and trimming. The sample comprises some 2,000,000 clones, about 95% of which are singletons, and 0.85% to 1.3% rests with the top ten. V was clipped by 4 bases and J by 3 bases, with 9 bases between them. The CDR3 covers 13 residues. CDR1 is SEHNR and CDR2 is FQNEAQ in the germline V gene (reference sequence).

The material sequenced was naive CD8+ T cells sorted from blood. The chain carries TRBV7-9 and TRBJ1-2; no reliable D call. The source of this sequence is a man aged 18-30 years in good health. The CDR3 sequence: CASSYPVYYGYTF. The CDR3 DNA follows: TGTGCCAGCAGCTACCCAGTTTACTATGGCTACACCTTC.